Sequencing of this T cell receptor (beta chain) was carried out in a study of blood T cell repertoires in COVID-19. Germline assignment: CDR1 SNHLY and CDR2 FYNNEI. The V gene lost 8 bases and the J gene lost 4 bases, with 23 bases spanning the gap. The CDR3 length is 17 residues. Assay: immunoSEQ multiplex PCR; the TCRdb copy retains only in-frame clones and omits some. Of 100,000 to 110,000 clones in the sample, 88% are singletons; the top ten hold 5%. This clone was counted a few times. The chain has TRBV2 and TRBJ2-2; D call uncertain. The origin of this receptor is a human donor in a cohort sampled during active COVID-19. The sequencing sample was made of peripheral blood. The DNA of the CDR3 is TGTGCCAGCTTATGGATACGCGAACCCCGCGGCACCGGGGAGCTGTTTTTT. Translating gives CASLWIREPRGTGELFF. The full variable domain, completed using reference TRBV2 and TRBJ2-2, is EPEVTQTPSHQVTQMGQEVILRCVPISNHLYFYWYRQILGQKVEFLVSFYNNEISEKSEIFDDQFSVERPDGSNFTLKIRSTKLEDSAMYFCASLWIREPRGTGELFFGEGSRLTVL.